These 17 T cell receptor beta chains share one sample of origin, sequenced in a study of Graves' ophthalmopathy and Graves' hyperthyroidism. The TCR beta CDR3 regions underwent amplification from RNA transcripts. Second-round multiplex PCR came after first-round RT-PCR with HTBI primers. TCRdb used MiXCR to reprocess the multiplex PCR reads, holding one entry per CDR3 protein. This table holds some 370,000 distinct CDR3 sequences, about a sixth found once. Sequenced: peripheral blood. The receptors stem from an adult woman with stable Graves' hyperthyroidism.

The chain has TRBV4-1 and TRBJ2-2, with no clear D. Germline V lookup: CDR1 MGHRA, CDR2 YSYEKL. Trimming shortened V by 2 bases and J by 1 base, and 17 bases separated the two germline ends. This CDR3 spans 18 amino acids. CDR3 in amino acids: CASSQMPKARGNTGELFF. The DNA for the CDR3 is TGCGCCAGCAGCCAAATGCCCAAGGCGCGCGGGAACACCGGGGAGCTGTTTTTT.

CDR3 loop: CASAASGRLPDVIQYF. Written as DNA, the CDR3 is TGTGCCAGCGCGGCTAGCGGGAGGCTCCCGGACGTCATTCAGTACTTC. The genes are TRBV7-9 and TRBJ2-4, with TRBD2 identical over 11 bases. J lost 9 bases, V lost 8 bases, and 15 bases had no gene match. The length of the CDR3 is 16 residues. In germline, CDR1 is SEHNR, CDR2 FQNEAQ (reference sequence). Complete variable domain (other parts from reference TRBV7-9 and TRBJ2-4): DTGVSQNPRHKITKRGQNVTFRCDPISEHNRLYWYRQTLGQGPEFLTYFQNEAQLEKSRLLSDRFSAERPKGSFSTLEIQRTEQGDSAMYLCASAASGRLPDVIQYFGAGTRLSVL.

There are a few counts of this clonotype. The chain carries TRBV9 and TRBJ2-5, with 7 bases matching TRBD1. Germline values: CDR1 SGDLS, CDR2 YYNGEE. Trimming took 3 bases from V and 2 from J; bases not matched to a gene: 7. This CDR3 is 15 amino acids long. The CDR3 loop is CASSAGTEHQETQYF. For the CDR3, the DNA is TGTGCCAGCAGCGCCGGGACAGAACATCAAGAGACCCAGTACTTC.

By sample share, this clonotype is medium-sized. The CDR3 DNA reads as TGTGCCAGCAGCTTTCAACCGGGGTCATACGAGCAGTACTTC. Its translation: CASSFQPGSYEQYF. V and J are TRBV7-2 and TRBJ2-7, with a tentative D call TRBD2 (5 bases). This CDR3 spans 14 amino acids. Germline V gene lookup returns CDR1 SGHTA and CDR2 FQGNSA. V lost 3 bases, J lost 4 bases, and 13 bases lay in between.

This clonotype showed up many times. The CDR3 loop is CAISAKREREQYF. Written as DNA, the CDR3 is TGTGCCATCAGTGCTAAGCGGGAGAGGGAGCAGTACTTC. The V call is TRBV10-3, the J call TRBJ2-7, with 8 bases fitting TRBD2. V lost 4 bases and J lost 7; bases outside the gene matches: 6. The CDR3 has 13 residues. Germline lookup yields CDR1 ENHRY and CDR2 SYGVKD.

At least ten counts were recorded for this clonotype. The gene calls are TRBV28 and TRBJ1-5; no definite D call. The germline CDR1 and CDR2 sequences are MDHEN and SYDVKM. The CDR3 totals 13 residues. The ends were cut back, 6 bases at V and 3 bases at J, with 9 bases in the middle. DNA of the CDR3: TGTGCCAGCAGGAGGGAATACAATCAGCCCCAGCATTTT. Protein product: CASRREYNQPQHF.

This clonotype was observed many times. The V gene is TRBV7-9, the J gene TRBJ2-7, with D perhaps matching TRBD1 (6 bases). The CDR3 contains 13 residues. Trimming pared 5 bases from V and 3 bases from J, leaving 11 bases between. Germline V lookup: CDR1 SEHNR, CDR2 FQNEAQ (reference sequence). The CDR3 sequence is CASSRTGYYEQYF. The CDR3 DNA follows: TGTGCCAGCAGCCGCACAGGGTACTACGAGCAGTACTTC.

At least ten counts were recorded for this clonotype. The chain recombines TRBV6-5 with TRBJ2-7; the D is unclear. There are 16 residues in the CDR3. V gave up 0 bases and J gave up 4 bases, with 16 bases separating them. Per germline, CDR1 MNHEY and CDR2 SVGAGI. CDR3 loop: CASSYSRLSRAYEQYF. DNA for the CDR3: TGTGCCAGCAGTTACTCGCGACTTTCCAGAGCTTACGAGCAGTACTTC.

This clonotype was counted many times. The gene calls are TRBV29-1 and TRBJ2-7; 16 bases fit TRBD2. J lost 2 bases, V lost 4 bases, and 2 bases had no gene match. The CDR3 has 15 amino acids. Germline V gene data show CDR1 as SQVTM and CDR2 as ANQGSEA. CDR3 in DNA: TGCAGCGTTGCGGGACTAGCGGGAGGGACCTACGAGCAGTACTTC. This gives the protein CSVAGLAGGTYEQYF.

This clonotype was observed many times. V and J are TRBV29-1 and TRBJ2-7; D is undetermined. The length of the CDR3 is 12 residues. Deletions cut 5 bases from V and 6 bases from J, with 14 bases between. The germline V gene encodes CDR1 SQVTM and CDR2 ANQGSEA. The DNA for the CDR3 is TGCAGCGTTTCCCTCTTAGGGATCGAGCAGTACTTC. Its translation is CSVSLLGIEQYF.

At least ten counts were recorded for this clonotype. The chain recombines TRBV6-2 or TRBV6-3 with TRBJ2-2; 7 positions match TRBD2. Germline CDR1 is MNHEY and CDR2 is SVGEGT. J was trimmed by 4 bases and V by 6 bases; bases with no gene match: 14. The CDR3 is made up of 17 amino acids. CDR3 in amino acids: CASSGLRAGRGTGELFF. CDR3 sequence (DNA): TGTGCCAGCAGCGGTCTTAGAGCGGGGCGTGGCACCGGGGAGCTGTTTTTT.

This clonotype appeared many times. The chain carries TRBV10-1 and TRBJ2-5; 10 bases map to TRBD1. Trimming took 4 bases from V and 4 from J; bases not matched to a gene: 0. The CDR3 has 13 amino acids. Per germline, CDR1 WNHNN and CDR2 SYGVQD (reference sequence). CDR3 loop: CASSGTGGETQYF. The CDR3 DNA reads TGCGCCAGCAGTGGGACAGGGGGAGAGACCCAGTACTTC.

In its sample, this clonotype was seen many times. Here the CDR3 reads CASSLGRRTGELFF. The CDR3 DNA follows: TGTGCCAGCAGCTTAGGTCGGAGGACCGGGGAGCTGTTTTTT. This chain joins TRBV11-1 and TRBJ2-2; TRBD2 might be the D (5 bases). This CDR3 comprises 14 residues. V shed 1 base and J shed 5 bases, with 8 bases lying between them. Per the germline V gene, CDR1 is SGHAT and CDR2 is FQDESV (reference sequence).

The table lists this clonotype with many counts. The rearrangement links TRBV12-3 or TRBV12-4 to TRBJ1-5; 9 bases match TRBD1. The CDR3 runs 14 residues. V lost 6 bases, J lost 2 bases, and 2 bases stayed unmatched. CDR3 sequence: CASSWDRGNQPQHF. The CDR3 DNA sequence: TGTGCCAGCAGCTGGGACAGGGGCAATCAGCCCCAGCATTTT.

This clonotype was seen ten or more times. J is TRBJ1-3 and V is TRBV20-1; 8 bases map to TRBD1. V lost 4 bases to trimming and J lost 3 bases; unmatched junction nucleotides: 11. Germline V CDR1 and CDR2: DFQATT, SNEGSKA (reference sequence). The CDR3 runs 16 residues. This chain's CDR3 is CSAKDRGEGVGNTIYF. The CDR3 DNA is TGCAGTGCTAAAGACAGGGGCGAGGGAGTTGGAAACACCATATATTTT.

This clonotype was detected many times. The rearrangement joins TRBV29-1 to TRBJ2-3, with D tentatively TRBD2 (6 bases). Germline V gene data show CDR1 as SQVTM and CDR2 as ANQGSEA. V gave up 6 bases and J gave up 6 bases, with 16 bases separating them. The CDR3 has 13 amino acids. The CDR3 coding sequence is TGCAGCGTCGATAGCGGAGTCGGGGATACGCAGTATTTT. Protein product: CSVDSGVGDTQYF.

This clonotype has just a few counts. V is TRBV30 and J is TRBJ1-2; D gene ambiguous. The germline CDR1 and CDR2 sequences are GTSNPN and SVGIG (reference sequence). Trimming removed 4 bases at V and 8 bases at J, with 17 bases between. The CDR3 totals 13 residues. Here the CDR3 reads CAWMRGSSHGYTF. Written as DNA, the CDR3 is TGTGCCTGGATGCGGGGTTCCTCTCACGGCTACACCTTC.